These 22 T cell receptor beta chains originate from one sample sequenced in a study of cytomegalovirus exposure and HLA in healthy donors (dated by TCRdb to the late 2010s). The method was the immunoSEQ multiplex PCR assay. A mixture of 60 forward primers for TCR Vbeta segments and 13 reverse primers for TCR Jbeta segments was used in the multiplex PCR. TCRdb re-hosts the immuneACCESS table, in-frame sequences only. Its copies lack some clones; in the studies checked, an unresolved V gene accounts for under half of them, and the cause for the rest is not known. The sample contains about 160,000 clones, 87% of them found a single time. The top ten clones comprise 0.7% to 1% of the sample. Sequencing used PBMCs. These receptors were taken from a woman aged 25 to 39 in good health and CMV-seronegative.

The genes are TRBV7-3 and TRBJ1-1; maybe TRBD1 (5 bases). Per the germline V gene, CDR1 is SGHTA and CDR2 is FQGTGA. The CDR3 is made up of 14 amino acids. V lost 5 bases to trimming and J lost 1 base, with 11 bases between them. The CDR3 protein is CASSPHQGNTEAFF. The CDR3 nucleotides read TGTGCCAGCAGCCCTCACCAGGGGAACACTGAAGCTTTCTTT.

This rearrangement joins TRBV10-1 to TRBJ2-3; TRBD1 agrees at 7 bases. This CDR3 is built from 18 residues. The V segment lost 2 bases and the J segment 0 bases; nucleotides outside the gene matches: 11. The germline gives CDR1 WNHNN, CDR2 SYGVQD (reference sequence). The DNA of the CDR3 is TGCGCCAGCAGTGAGCTTCCGACAGGGACGGAGAGCACAGATACGCAGTATTTT. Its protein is CASSELPTGTESTDTQYF.

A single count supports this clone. This CDR3 reads CASSPARDRVVVTEAFF. In DNA form, the CDR3 reads TGTGCCAGCAGCCCAGCCCGGGACAGGGTCGTTGTGACTGAAGCTTTCTTT. The chain has TRBV9 and TRBJ1-1, with TRBD1 matching over 9 bases. The CDR3 sequence is 17 residues long. Germline V gives CDR1 SGDLS, CDR2 YYNGEE. J lost 5 bases, V lost 4 bases, and 15 bases had no gene match.

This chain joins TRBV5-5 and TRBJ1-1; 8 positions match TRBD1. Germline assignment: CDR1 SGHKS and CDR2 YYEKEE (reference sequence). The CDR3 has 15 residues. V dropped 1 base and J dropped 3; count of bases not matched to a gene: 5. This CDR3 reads CASSLQGARDTEAFF. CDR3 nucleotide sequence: TGTGCCAGCAGCTTGCAGGGGGCGAGGGACACTGAAGCTTTCTTT.

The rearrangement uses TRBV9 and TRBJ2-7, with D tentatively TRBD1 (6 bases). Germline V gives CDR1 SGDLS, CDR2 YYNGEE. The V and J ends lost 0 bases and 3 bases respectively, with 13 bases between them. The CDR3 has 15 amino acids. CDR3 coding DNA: TGTGCCAGCAGCGTAGACGGGCAGGGGCTCTACGAGCAGTACTTC. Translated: CASSVDGQGLYEQYF.

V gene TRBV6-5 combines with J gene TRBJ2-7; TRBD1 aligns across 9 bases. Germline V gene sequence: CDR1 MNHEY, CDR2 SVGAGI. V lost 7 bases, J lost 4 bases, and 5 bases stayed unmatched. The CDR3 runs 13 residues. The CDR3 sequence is CASTLGTGYEQYF. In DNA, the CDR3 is TGTGCCAGCACCCTCGGGACAGGGTACGAGCAGTACTTC.

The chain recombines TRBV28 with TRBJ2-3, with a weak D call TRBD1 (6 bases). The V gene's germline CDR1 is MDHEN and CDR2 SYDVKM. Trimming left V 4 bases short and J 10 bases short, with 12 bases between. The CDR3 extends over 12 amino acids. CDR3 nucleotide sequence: TGTGCCAGCAGTTCCGGGACATCAGCGCAGTATTTT. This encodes CASSSGTSAQYF.

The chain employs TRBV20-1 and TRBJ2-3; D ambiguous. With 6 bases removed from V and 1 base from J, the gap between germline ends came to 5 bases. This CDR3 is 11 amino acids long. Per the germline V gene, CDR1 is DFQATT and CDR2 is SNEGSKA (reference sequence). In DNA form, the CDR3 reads TGCAGTGCGGGCGGCACAGATACGCAGTATTTT. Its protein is CSAGGTDTQYF.

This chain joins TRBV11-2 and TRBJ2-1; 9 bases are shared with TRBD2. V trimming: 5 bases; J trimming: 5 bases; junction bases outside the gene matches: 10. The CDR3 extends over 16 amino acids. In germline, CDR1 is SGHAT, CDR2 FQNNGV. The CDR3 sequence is CASSRWSGGIDNEQFF. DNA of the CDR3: TGTGCCAGCAGCAGGTGGAGCGGGGGGATTGACAATGAGCAGTTCTTC. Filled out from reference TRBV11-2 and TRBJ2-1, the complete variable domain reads EAGVAQSPRYKIIEKRQSVAFWCNPISGHATLYWYQQILGQGPKLLIQFQNNGVVDDSQLPKDRFSAERLKGVDSTLKIQPAKLEDSAVYLCASSRWSGGIDNEQFFGPGTRLTVL.

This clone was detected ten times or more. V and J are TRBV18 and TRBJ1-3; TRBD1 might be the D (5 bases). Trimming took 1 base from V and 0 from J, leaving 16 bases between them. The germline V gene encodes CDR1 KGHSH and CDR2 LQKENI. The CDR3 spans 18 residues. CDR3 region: CASSPLPGPNDSGNTIYF. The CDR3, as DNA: TGTGCCAGCTCACCACTCCCAGGGCCGAATGACTCTGGAAACACCATATATTTT.

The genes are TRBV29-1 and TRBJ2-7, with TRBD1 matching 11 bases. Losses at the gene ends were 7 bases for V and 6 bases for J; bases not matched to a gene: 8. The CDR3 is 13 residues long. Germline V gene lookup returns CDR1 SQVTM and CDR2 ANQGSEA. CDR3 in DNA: TGCAGCGCCGGACAGGGGGCAAGGATCGAGCAGTACTTC. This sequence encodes CSAGQGARIEQYF.

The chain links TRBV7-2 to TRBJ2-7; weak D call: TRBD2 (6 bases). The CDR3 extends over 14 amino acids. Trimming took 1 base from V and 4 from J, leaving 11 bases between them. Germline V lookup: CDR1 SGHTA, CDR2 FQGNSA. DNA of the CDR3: TGTGCCAGCAGCTTAGGGGCTAGCGTTTACGAGCAGTACTTC. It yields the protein CASSLGASVYEQYF.

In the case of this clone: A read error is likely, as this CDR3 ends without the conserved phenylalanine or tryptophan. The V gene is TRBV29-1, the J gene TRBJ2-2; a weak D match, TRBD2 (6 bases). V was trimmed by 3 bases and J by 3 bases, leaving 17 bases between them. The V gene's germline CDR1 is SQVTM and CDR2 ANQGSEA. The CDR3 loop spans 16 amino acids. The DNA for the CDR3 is TGCAGCGTTGAGAGGCCGGGAGCACACTACACCGGGGAGCTGTTTTCT. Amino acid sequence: CSVERPGAHYTGELFS.

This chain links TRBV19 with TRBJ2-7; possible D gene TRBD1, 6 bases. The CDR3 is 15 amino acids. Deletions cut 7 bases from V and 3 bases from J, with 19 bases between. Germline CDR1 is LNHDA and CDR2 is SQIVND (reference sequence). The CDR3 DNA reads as TGTGCCAGTAACTCAGGGGAGCTGTGGGGCTACGAGCAGTACTTC. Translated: CASNSGELWGYEQYF.

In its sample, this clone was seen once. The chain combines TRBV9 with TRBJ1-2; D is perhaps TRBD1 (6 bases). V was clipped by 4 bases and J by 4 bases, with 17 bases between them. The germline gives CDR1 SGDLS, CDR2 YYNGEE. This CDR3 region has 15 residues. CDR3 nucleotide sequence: TGTGCCAGCAGCCCCCAGTGGGGGCTTAGCTATGGCTACACCTTC. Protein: CASSPQWGLSYGYTF. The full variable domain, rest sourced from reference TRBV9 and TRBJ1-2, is DSGVTQTPKHLITATGQRVTLRCSPRSGDLSVYWYQQSLDQGLQFLIQYYNGEERAKGNILERFSAQQFPDLHSELNLSSLELGDSALYFCASSPQWGLSYGYTFGSGTRLTVV.

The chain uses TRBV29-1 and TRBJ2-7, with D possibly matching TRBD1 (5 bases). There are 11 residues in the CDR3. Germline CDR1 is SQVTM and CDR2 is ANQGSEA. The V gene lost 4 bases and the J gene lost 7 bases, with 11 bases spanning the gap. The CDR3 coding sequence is TGCAGCGTTGCAGGGATGGGTGAGCAGTACTTC. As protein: CSVAGMGEQYF.

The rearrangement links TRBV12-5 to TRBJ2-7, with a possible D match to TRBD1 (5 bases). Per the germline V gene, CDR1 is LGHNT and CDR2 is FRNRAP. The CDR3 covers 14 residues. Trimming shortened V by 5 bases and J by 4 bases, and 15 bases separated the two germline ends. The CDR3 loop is CASGERQTPYEQYF. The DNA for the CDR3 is TGTGCTAGTGGTGAGAGACAGACACCGTACGAGCAGTACTTC. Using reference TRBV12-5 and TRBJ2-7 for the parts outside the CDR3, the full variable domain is DARVTQTPRHKVTEMGQEVTMRCQPILGHNTVFWYRQTMMQGLELLAYFRNRAPLDDSGMPKDRFSAEMPDATLATLKIQPSEPRDSAVYFCASGERQTPYEQYFGPGTRLTVT.

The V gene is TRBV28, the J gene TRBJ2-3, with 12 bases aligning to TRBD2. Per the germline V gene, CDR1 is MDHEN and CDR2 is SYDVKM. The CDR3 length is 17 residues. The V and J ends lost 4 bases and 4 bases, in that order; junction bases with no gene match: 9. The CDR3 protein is CASSSTLTSGRSDTQYF. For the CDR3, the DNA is TGTGCCAGCAGTTCGACCCTGACTAGCGGGAGATCAGATACGCAGTATTTT.

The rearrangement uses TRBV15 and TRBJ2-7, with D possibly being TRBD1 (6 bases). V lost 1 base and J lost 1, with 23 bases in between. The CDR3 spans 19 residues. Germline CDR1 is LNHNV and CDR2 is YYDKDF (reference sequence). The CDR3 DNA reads TGTGCCACCAGCAGAGCTAGGGGGACCCCGACAGGAAAGTCCTACGAGCAGTACTTC. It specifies CATSRARGTPTGKSYEQYF. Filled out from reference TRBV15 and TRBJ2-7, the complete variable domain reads DAMVIQNPRYQVTQFGKPVTLSCSQTLNHNVMYWYQQKSSQAPKLLFHYYDKDFNNEADTPDNFQSRRPNTSFCFLDIRSPGLGDTAMYLCATSRARGTPTGKSYEQYFGPGTRLTVT.

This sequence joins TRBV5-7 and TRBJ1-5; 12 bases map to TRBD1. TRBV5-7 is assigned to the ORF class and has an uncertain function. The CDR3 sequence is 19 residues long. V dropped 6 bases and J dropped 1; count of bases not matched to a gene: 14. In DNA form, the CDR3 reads TGTGCCAGCATCCCCGATCGGGACAGGGGGCGGTGGAGCAATCAGCCCCAGCATTTT. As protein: CASIPDRDRGRWSNQPQHF.

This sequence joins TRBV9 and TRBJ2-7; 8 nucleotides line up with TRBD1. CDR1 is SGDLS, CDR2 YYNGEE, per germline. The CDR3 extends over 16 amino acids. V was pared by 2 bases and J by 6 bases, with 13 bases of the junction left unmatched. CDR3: CASSVPPGRDRTEQYF. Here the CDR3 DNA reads TGTGCCAGCAGCGTTCCCCCAGGTCGGGACAGGACCGAGCAGTACTTC.

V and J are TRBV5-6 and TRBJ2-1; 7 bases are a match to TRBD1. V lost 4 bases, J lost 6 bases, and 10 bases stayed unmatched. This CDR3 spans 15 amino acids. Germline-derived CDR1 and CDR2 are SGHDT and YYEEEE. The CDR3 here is CASSLRDSYINEQFF. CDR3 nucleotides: TGTGCCAGCAGCCTCCGGGACAGCTACATCAATGAGCAGTTCTTC.